This T cell receptor (beta chain) appears in the sequencing data of a study of cytomegalovirus exposure and HLA in healthy donors. As concerns this clone: What it binds is not known.

The PCR used 60 Vbeta and 13 Jbeta primers. Sequenced by immunoSEQ multiplex PCR; TCRdb stores in-frame clones only, minus some. The sample table sets out roughly 120,000 clones. V shed 4 bases, J shed 11 bases, and the junction held 7 bases outside the gene matches. The CDR3 covers 14 residues. Germline V CDR1 and CDR2: MNHNS, SASEGT. Whole-study results and caveats: The majority of CMV-associated TCR beta chains were reported as apparently HLA-restricted in a later analysis. Later analysis found that TCR beta chains associated with HLA were more clonally expanded than other, equally common chains. Most TCR beta V segments were productive about 90% or about 30% of the time in an earlier analysis.

The sequence was collected from a young man in good health and CMV-seronegative. Sequenced: PBMCs. The chain carries TRBV6-1 and TRBJ2-7, with 14 bases lining up with TRBD2. The CDR3 sequence: CASSGRLAGGGEYF. CDR3 coding DNA: TGTGCCAGCAGTGGTCGACTAGCGGGAGGGGGAGAGTACTTC.